This TCR beta chain originates from a study of CD8 T cells in Susac syndrome. CDR3 length equals 20 residues. Trimming removed 2 bases at V and 3 bases at J, with 26 bases between. Reverse transcription of roughly 0.5 to 1 ug RNA was performed with random hexamers. The method of amplification for TCR beta CDR3 was immunoSEQ multiplex PCR, covering 54 Vbeta and 13 Jbeta. TCRdb called the immunoSEQ multiplex PCR reads again in MiXCR, with one record for every CDR3 protein. The sample includes around 150,000 distinct CDR3 sequences, 85% to 95% of them seen just once. Purification of the CD8+ and CD4+ T cells relied on negative isolation, and TEMRA cells underwent FACS enrichment.

Input material: CD4+ T cells from PBMCs. The chain carries TRBV12-3 or TRBV12-4 and TRBJ1-5; a possible D gene is TRBD1 (6 bases). The receptor comes from a human donor with multiple sclerosis. In nucleotides, the CDR3 is TGTGCCAGCAGTTTAAGGATTTTAACACCCTCGTACAGGGACAATCAGCCCCAGCATTTT. Translation gives CASSLRILTPSYRDNQPQHF.